The 8 T cell receptor beta chains below were found in one sample sequenced in a study of T-cell reconstitution after alpha-beta-depleted transplantation in children. A TCRbeta library incorporating unique molecular identifiers was prepared. Via MiXCR, TCRdb re-called the PCR reads, giving one row per CDR3 protein. The sample carries about 610,000 distinct CDR3 sequences, more than 9% recorded once. The sample here was PBMCs from the stem cell graft donor, taken from the stem cell graft. The source of these receptors is a human donor who donated a stem cell graft to a child with acute myeloid leukemia.

The chain has TRBV7-6 and TRBJ2-7, with D perhaps matching TRBD1 (5 bases). The V gene lost 5 bases and the J gene lost 0 bases, with 14 bases spanning the gap. CDR1 is SGHVS, CDR2 FNYEAQ, per germline. CDR3 length: 15 amino acids. The CDR3 here is CASSPQTGFSYEQYF. The CDR3 DNA follows: TGTGCCAGCAGCCCCCAAACAGGATTCTCCTACGAGCAGTACTTC.

This clonotype was recorded a few times. V is TRBV20-1 and J is TRBJ2-3; a weak D match, TRBD2 (6 bases). V lost 6 bases and J 6 bases, leaving 25 bases between the germline ends. CDR1 is DFQATT and CDR2 is SNEGSKA in the germline V gene (reference sequence). The CDR3 runs to 16 residues. The CDR3 is CSAPPAGRGMADTQYF. CDR3 bases: TGCAGTGCCCCCCCCGCGGGGCGGGGTATGGCGGATACGCAGTATTTT.

This clonotype was detected only a few times. The chain employs TRBV20-1 and TRBJ2-7; 11 bases line up with TRBD2. Germline V gives CDR1 DFQATT, CDR2 SNEGSKA (reference sequence). This CDR3 region has 15 residues. V lost 0 bases to trimming and J lost 6 bases; unmatched junction nucleotides: 7. In nucleotides, the CDR3 is TGCAGTGCTAGAGACCCTCTAGCGGGAGGATTCGAGCAGTACTTC. Residues: CSARDPLAGGFEQYF.

The V call is TRBV12-3 or TRBV12-4, the J call TRBJ2-5; TRBD1 is a possible D gene (5 bases). This CDR3 region has 11 residues. V dropped 10 bases and J dropped 1 base, with 7 bases sitting between them. This CDR3 reads CAIGAQETQYF. For the CDR3, the DNA is TGTGCCATTGGGGCCCAAGAGACCCAGTACTTC.

This chain connects TRBV12-3 or TRBV12-4 to TRBJ1-2; perhaps TRBD1 as D (5 bases). The CDR3 covers 13 residues. Trimming shortened V by 6 bases and J by 7 bases, and 15 bases separated the two germline ends. This CDR3 is CASRYTGDSGYTF. DNA of the CDR3: TGTGCCAGCAGATACACGGGGGATTCTGGCTACACCTTC.

The chain carries TRBV21-1 and TRBJ1-2; the D call of TRBD1 is as the table states it, not checked on the DNA. TRBV21-1 constitutes a pseudogene. This CDR3 has 15 residues. This CDR3 is CASSGGTPLRYGYTF. The CDR3 region has the DNA TGTGCCAGCAGTGGCGGGACCCCCTTACGCTATGGCTACACCTTC.

Many counts were recorded for this clonotype. The chain has TRBV29-1 and TRBJ2-1, with TRBD2 matching 7 bases. This CDR3 is 14 amino acids long. Looked up from germline, CDR1 is SQVTM and CDR2 is ANQGSEA. V shed 4 bases and J 6 bases; nucleotides not matched to a gene: 9. CDR3 DNA sequence: TGCAGCGTTGGTCTAGGGGCTAGCGGCAATGAGCAGTTCTTC. Translation gives CSVGLGASGNEQFF.

Many counts were recorded for this clonotype. The chain uses TRBV2 and TRBJ2-2; D possibly uses TRBD1 or TRBD2 (5 bases each). V lost 6 bases and J lost 0, with 8 bases in between. Germline V gives CDR1 SNHLY, CDR2 FYNNEI. The CDR3 is 14 residues long. Written as DNA, the CDR3 is TGTGCCAGCAGGGGGGAAGCGAACACCGGGGAGCTGTTTTTT. Translating it yields CASRGEANTGELFF.